The entry that follows covers one TCR beta chain sequence. Its antigen is as yet unknown. The sample belongs to a study of graft-versus-host responses after intestinal transplantation. Overall study results and limits: Recipient marrow held GvH clones, some first seen in ileum or blood. Peak circulating GvH clone levels were associated with early post-transplant HvG declines.

Sequencing used immunoSEQ multiplex PCR; TCRdb keeps in-frame clones, though not all of them. The data contain over 100,000 clones, 80% to 95% of them singletons. Trimming took off 0 bases at V and 10 bases at J, with 11 bases between the two ends. The CDR3 has 13 residues. The V gene's germline CDR1 is SGHRS and CDR2 YFSETQ. V and J are TRBV5-1 and TRBJ2-1; D remains ambiguous. The TCR originated in a human donor who received an intestinal transplant. The specimen comprised unstimulated CD4+ T cells sorted from spleen or lymph node cells, sampled before intestinal transplant. The CDR3 region has the DNA TGCGCCAGCAGCTTGGCCCTTAGGGAAGAGCAGTTCTTC. Translation gives CASSLALREEQFF.